A single sample is the source of the 7 T cell receptor beta chains below, sequenced in a study of shared clonotypes between healthy human individuals. Produced via immunoSEQ multiplex PCR; TCRdb's table is partial and in-frame only. This sample has about 1 million clones, with around four fifths found just once. Sample: memory CD4+ T cells sorted from blood. Subset indicated: CD45RA-negative fraction. These receptors came from a man between 18 and 29 years old in good health.

The chain employs TRBV5-1 and TRBJ2-5, with 7 bases identical to TRBD1. Trimming cost V 3 bases and J 5 bases; bases outside gene matches: 4. CDR1 and CDR2 (germline): SGHRS, YFSETQ. The CDR3 is 13 amino acids. The CDR3 sequence: CASSSTGLETQYF. CDR3 bases: TGCGCCAGCAGCTCGACAGGGTTGGAGACCCAGTACTTC.

This chain joins TRBV6-4 and TRBJ1-2; D is uncertain. V was cut by 0 bases and J by 4 bases, with 15 bases left in between. The CDR3 extends over 16 amino acids. CDR1 and CDR2 from the germline V gene are MRHNA and SNTAGT. CDR3 in amino acids: CASSDSGALGSYGYTF. In nucleotides, the CDR3 is TGTGCCAGCAGTGACTCGGGCGCTCTGGGGAGCTATGGCTACACCTTC.

As for this clone: Other nucleotide sequences in the sample specify the same CDR3. The V call is TRBV27, the J call TRBJ2-3; D might be TRBD2 (6 bases). Per germline, CDR1 MNHEY and CDR2 SMNVEV (reference sequence). This CDR3 has 14 amino acids. V shed 4 bases and J shed 0 bases, with 8 bases lying between them. The CDR3 sequence is CASSSGLSTDTQYF. Written as DNA, the CDR3 is TGTGCCAGCAGTTCGGGACTGAGCACAGATACGCAGTATTTT.

This clone was detected a few times. This chain connects TRBV2 to TRBJ2-7; maybe TRBD2 (7 bases). Trimming removed 4 bases from V and 7 bases from J, with 17 bases in between. The CDR3 extends over 14 amino acids. From germline, CDR1 is SNHLY and CDR2 FYNNEI. DNA for the CDR3: TGTGCCAGCAGTGGGGAGGGGGTTTTTGAAGAGCAGTACTTC. Translating it yields CASSGEGVFEEQYF. Full variable domain (remainder filled in from reference TRBV2 and TRBJ2-7): EPEVTQTPSHQVTQMGQEVILRCVPISNHLYFYWYRQILGQKVEFLVSFYNNEISEKSEIFDDQFSVERPDGSNFTLKIRSTKLEDSAMYFCASSGEGVFEEQYFGPGTRLTVT.

This clone was observed once. V gene TRBV18 combines with J gene TRBJ2-3; 7 bases align to TRBD1. In germline, CDR1 is KGHSH, CDR2 LQKENI. This CDR3 is built from 15 residues. The V gene end was trimmed by 1 base and the J gene end by 5 bases; junction bases not matched to a gene: 6. The CDR3 loop reads CASSPRKGAEDTQYF. Here the CDR3 DNA reads TGTGCCAGCTCACCACGTAAGGGGGCAGAAGATACGCAGTATTTT.

As regards this clone: Other DNA sequences in this specimen translate into the identical CDR3. This sequence joins TRBV9 and TRBJ1-6; no reliable D call. V lost 0 bases and J 7 bases, leaving 8 bases between the germline ends. The CDR3 loop spans 14 amino acids. The germline V gene has CDR1 SGDLS and CDR2 YYNGEE. The CDR3 nucleotides are TGTGCCAGCAGCGTAGTAGACATAAATTCACCCCTCCACTTT. Encoded protein: CASSVVDINSPLHF.

The chain has TRBV29-1 and TRBJ2-7, with TRBD1 matching 7 bases. CDR3 length: 12 amino acids. Per the germline V gene, CDR1 is SQVTM and CDR2 is ANQGSEA. The junction had 3 bases not matched to a gene; V was cut back by 5 bases and J by 2 bases. CDR3 bases: TGCAGCGTTACGGGACAGACCTACGAGCAGTACTTC. Translating gives CSVTGQTYEQYF.